The present T cell receptor (beta chain) was sequenced within a study of T cell clonality in common variable immunodeficiency (dated by TCRdb to about 2015). The germline V gene (reference sequence) sets CDR1 to LNHDA and CDR2 to SQIVND. Trimming removed 9 bases from V and 5 bases from J; the gene matches leave 6 bases unexplained. From the cysteine up to the phenylalanine, the CDR3 has a length of 12 residues. The DNA covers only part of the CDR3, 27 bases in frame from base 1. Beyond this particular receptor, the publication reports: According to the authors, figuring out what caused the increased clonality in CVID would require sequencing the repertoires of T cell subpopulations. Healthy controls shared more TCRbeta clones with each other than CVID subjects shared among themselves (p < 0.0001). Although equal DNA input was used, an average of about 75,000 unique sequences per sample was obtained for controls, compared with about 31,547 for CVID samples. Reportedly, TCRbeta sequences from CVID had fewer deletions and N-nucleotide insertions, and highly modified clones with 13 or more V deletions were absent from CVID. TCRbeta clonality was higher in CVID subjects than in healthy controls (t-test p = 0.018), and the increase was most characteristic of about a third of subjects. Differences among patients in the CVID cohort limited the correlations between repertoire features and clinical complications.

CVID samples and control samples contributed equivalent amounts of genomic DNA as sequencing input. For every sample, a 60 bp segment covering the rearranged TCRbeta CDR3 region was amplified and then sequenced. The immunoSEQ assay, a bias-corrected multiplex PCR with high-throughput sequencing, was employed for TCRbeta amplification. Per the authors' processing: Every unique nucleotide sequence counted as a clone and was annotated with V, D and J genes, copy number and frequency. Sequences were labeled productive if in frame, and non-productive if out of frame or containing stop codons. As previously described, clonality was calculated on the basis of Shannon's entropy. The predicted amino acid sequences of productive clones were used to derive mean CDR3 Kyte-Doolittle hydropathy. Scaled V gene usage was hierarchically clustered using Manhattan distance and complete linkage with the R hclust function. Clone sharing by CDR3 amino acid sequence was assessed by resampling 12 repertoires per group over 100 rounds. The repertoires were screened for 65 to 75 published EBV-specific TCRbeta sequences and 200 to 250 published CMV-specific TCRbeta sequences. Two CVID samples yielding fewer than 10,000 sequences were excluded from analysis, leaving approximately 46 CVID repertoires. TCRdb mirrors the immuneACCESS table, restricted to in-frame sequences. Some clones are absent from its copies; in checked studies, under half trace to an unresolved V gene, and the reason for the others is unknown. V, J and clone size are taken as reported in that table, and D and trimming were inferred from the DNA itself. With about 20,000 clones recorded, this sample contains no clone counted only once. The ten largest clones add up to just over 2.5% of the sample.

This clone showed up just a few times. The antigen it binds to is not known. The CDR3 end falls 3 residues outside the read, so it is completed with the germline J gene. Standard criteria were used to diagnose CVID, namely serum IgG, IgA and/or IgM reduced below the normal range together with specific antibody deficiency. There were 40 to 45 subjects in the CVID group (roughly 30 male and around 15 female), ranging in age from roughly 9 to 65 years, with a mean age of roughly 39. Most CVID patients and most healthy controls were of Caucasian heritage. Replacement immunoglobulin therapy had been administered to all CVID subjects for at least one year at the time of study participation. When blood was collected, none of the CVID subjects were ill or on immunomodulatory or immunosuppressive medication. Heparinized peripheral whole blood samples of about 5 to 9 ml were collected from each donor. Genomic DNA from adults with common variable immune deficiency (CVID) and from healthy adult controls was used for sequencing of TCRbeta CDR3 repertoires. Diluted blood was density-centrifuged over Hypaque 1077 or Ficoll-Paque to isolate peripheral blood mononuclear cells. Genomic DNA was extracted from unsorted mononuclear cells by Qiagen column purification or by a centrifugation-based method.

The sequence came from a human donor with common variable immunodeficiency. The specimen was peripheral blood mononuclear cells. The chain was built from TRBV19 and TRBJ2-5, with 7 middle bases fitting TRBD1. The sequenced part of the CDR3 DNA is TGTGCCAGCCGACAGGGAAGGGAGACC. It translates to CASRQGRET. The whole CDR3 protein is CASRQGRETQYF.